A selection of T cell receptor beta chains follows, all from one sample in a study of monozygotic twins with inflammatory bowel disease. TCRdb re-analyzed the 5' RACE reads; it lists each CDR3 protein once, without DNA. This repertoire includes about 380,000 distinct CDR3 sequences. The sequenced sample consisted of blood. The receptors were sampled from a human donor with ulcerative colitis or Crohn's disease, or a healthy co-twin of an affected twin (not recorded which). Both conserved end residues are part of each CDR3. The order of the fields is J gene, V gene, CDR3 protein.

TRBJ1-1	TRBV12-3/TRBV12-4	CASSFTRLEAFF
TRBJ2-5	TRBV24-1	CATSDAAETQYF
TRBJ1-5	TRBV25-1	CASSEKGGSNQPQHF
TRBJ2-1	TRBV5-1	CASSLEGTGLWNEQFF
TRBJ1-5	TRBV24-1	CATSDWSVNQPQHF
TRBJ2-5	TRBV5-1	CASSLQAGEQETQYF
TRBJ2-5	TRBV7-2	CASSSSFETQYF
TRBJ1-1	TRBV7-2	CASSANPWETAGTEAFF
TRBJ2-7	TRBV4-2	CASSQGVSYEQYF
TRBJ1-1	TRBV12-3/TRBV12-4	CASTPLPGVTEAFF
TRBJ2-3	TRBV20-1	CSAHSPPARVTDTQYF
TRBJ2-3	TRBV7-3	CASSLTAGGRSDTQYF
TRBJ2-7	TRBV7-8	CASIRGAGNYEQYF
TRBJ1-1	TRBV28	CASTTGGSGNTEAFF
TRBJ2-3	TRBV12-3/TRBV12-4	CASSPRVSGTFTDTQYF
TRBJ1-4	TRBV27	CASSLQGATEKLFF
TRBJ1-4	TRBV12-3/TRBV12-4	CASSPPSLGEKLFF
TRBJ1-2	TRBV7-6	CASSAAGGGGYGYTF
TRBJ2-7	TRBV10-3	CAISYTGAYEQYF
TRBJ1-6	TRBV9	CASSVAAKGTGSPLHF
TRBJ1-6	TRBV7-2	CASSPRQGYSPLHF
TRBJ2-1	TRBV29-1	CSGREVYNEQFF
TRBJ2-7	TRBV4-3	CASSQGAGGSYEQYF
TRBJ2-1	TRBV5-1	CASSLRTGIGSYNEQFF
TRBJ2-3	TRBV7-3	CASSLTAHSTDTQYF
TRBJ2-3	TRBV6-6	CASSYTGAVDTQYF
TRBJ2-6	TRBV7-2	CASSLRTGPGANVLTF
TRBJ1-6	TRBV20-1	CSALDSSSYNSPLHF
TRBJ2-1	TRBV19	CASSIAGVRGNEQFF
TRBJ2-5	TRBV5-1	CASGLLAGEETQYF
TRBJ2-2	TRBV2	CASRQGHTGELFF
TRBJ2-5	TRBV4-2	CASSPYRGPETQYF
TRBJ2-7	TRBV3-1	CASISAGGEQYF
TRBJ2-5	TRBV5-4	CASSLGLERETQYF
TRBJ1-1	TRBV6-2/TRBV6-3	CASSTPGQGNTEAFF
TRBJ2-7	TRBV5-1	CASRTQTGLAPYEQYF
TRBJ2-2	TRBV12-3/TRBV12-4	CASSSTGVGSTGELFF
TRBJ2-6	TRBV18	CASSPIGDSASGANVLTF
TRBJ1-1	TRBV10-3	CAVREGIGTEAFF
TRBJ2-5	TRBV12-3/TRBV12-4	CASSLSGGIETQYF
TRBJ2-2	TRBV28	CASSPPNSGGAGELFF
TRBJ1-6	TRBV7-9	CASSLERRVSPLHF